This T cell receptor (beta chain) was obtained from a study of T-cell reconstitution after alpha-beta-depleted transplantation in children. Unique molecular identifiers tagged the TCRbeta library. A single record per CDR3 protein comes from TCRdb applying MiXCR to the PCR reads. The repertoire holds about 610,000 distinct CDR3 sequences, with under 12% as singletons. The V end lost 5 bases, the J end lost 3 bases, and 14 bases lay between the germline ends. Germline assignment: CDR1 MNHEY and CDR2 SMNVEV (reference sequence). CDR3 size: 14 residues. The chain employs TRBV27 and TRBJ2-7; tentative D call: TRBD2 (5 bases). The source material was PBMCs from the stem cell graft donor, sampled from the stem cell graft. This clonotype was sampled from a human donor who donated a stem cell graft to a child with acute myeloid leukemia. This CDR3 is CASSPQRRNYEQYF. CDR3 in DNA: TGTGCCAGCAGTCCGCAGAGGAGGAACTACGAGCAGTACTTC.